This T cell receptor beta chain comes out of a study of T-cell memory formation after mild COVID-19. Overall study results and limits: A second wave expanding day 15 to 37 was CD4+-biased; contracting clones were balanced. Prior to infection, memory already included some responding clones, suggesting cross-reactive memory joined. CD4+ clones that contracted lay mainly in CM and EM; CD8+ ones lay in EMRA.

With constant-segment primers, 5'RACE yielded cDNA libraries of TCR alpha and TCR beta that carried sample barcodes and UMIs. TCRdb called the 5' RACE reads again in MiXCR, with one record for every CDR3 protein. The table lists about 310,000 distinct CDR3 sequences, approximately 20% of them singletons. About this clonotype: No antigen is known for it.

The germline V and J ends were trimmed by 3 bases and 3 bases, with 14 bases remaining between them. CDR1 and CDR2 (germline): DFQATT, SNEGSKA (reference sequence). The CDR3 is 14 residues long. Sequenced: PBMCs or a T cell subset sorted from them (not recorded which). The chain is built from TRBV20-1 and TRBJ1-1; D is uncertain. The sequence derives from a man between 18 and 29 years old who had mild COVID-19 (a few samples of this study predate the infection). Cell type and time point are not known. The DNA for the CDR3 is TGCAGTGCTAGGACTCAGGTAACCCACACTGAAGCTTTCTTT. The encoded protein is CSARTQVTHTEAFF.